This T cell receptor (beta chain) was profiled in a study of blood T cells in healthy people across ages. This CDR3 spans 16 amino acids. V lost 5 bases to trimming and J lost 5 bases; unmatched junction nucleotides: 7. CDR1 is SQVTM and CDR2 is ANQGSEA in the germline V gene. Next came a second PCR, run for about 7 to 11 cycles, which used a sample-barcoded 5' primer along with a J-beta primer mix. Via MiXCR, TCRdb re-called the 5' RACE reads, giving one row per CDR3 protein. Found here are some 860,000 distinct CDR3 sequences, roughly three fifths of them singletons; the top ten hold 25% to 30%. V and J are TRBV29-1 and TRBJ2-3, with 16 bases identical to TRBD2. Sequenced: blood. This clonotype originated in a man aged 40-49 years in good health. The CDR3 here is CSVFTGLAGGQDTQYF. CDR3 coding DNA: TGCAGCGTTTTCACGGGACTAGCGGGGGGGCAAGATACGCAGTATTTT.